This T cell receptor (beta chain) was obtained from a study of blood T cell repertoires in COVID-19. At the level of the study: Sites in the United States, Italy and Spain provided acute and convalescent COVID-19 samples. PBMCs, B-cell-depleted T cells, or T cells were the source of the cDNA or gDNA that made up the material.

Produced via immunoSEQ multiplex PCR; TCRdb's table is partial and in-frame only. The top ten clones hold 2.3% of a sample with some 250,000 clones, more than 75% of them seen once. The CDR3 spans 18 residues. Germline V lookup: CDR1 SGHDT, CDR2 YYEEEE. V dropped 3 bases and J dropped 0; count of bases not matched to a gene: 14. The J gene is TRBJ1-2, the V gene TRBV5-6; 7 bases map to TRBD1. This receptor was identified in a woman aged 40 to 50 with acute COVID-19. Source material: PBMCs or T cells enriched from blood (not recorded which). The CDR3 sequence: CASSSQRQGPFSNYGYTF. CDR3 bases: TGTGCCAGCAGCTCCCAAAGACAGGGTCCCTTCTCTAACTATGGCTACACCTTC. Using reference TRBV5-6 and TRBJ1-2 for the parts outside the CDR3, the full variable domain is DAGVTQSPTHLIKTRGQQVTLRCSPKSGHDTVSWYQQALGQGPQFIFQYYEEEERQRGNFPDRFSGHQFPNYSSELNVNALLLGDSALYLCASSSQRQGPFSNYGYTFGSGTRLTVV.